The rows below give T cell receptor beta chains drawn from one sample of a study of molecular identifiers for immune sequencing clone quantification. MiXCR was run by TCRdb on the PCR reads, yielding one entry per CDR3 protein. The table records approximately 97,000 distinct CDR3 sequences, less than 25% of them present only once. The specimen was naive CD8+ T cells from blood, with Jurkat cell RNA spiked in. Every receptor here comes from a human donor in good health. Some libraries in this study had Jurkat cell RNA spiked in. Each CDR3 is given with its conserved first and last residue.

j_call v_call cdr3_aa
TRBJ1-1 TRBV7-9 CASSGQDSMNTEAFF
TRBJ2-3 TRBV11-3 CASSLDSAGEGTDTQYF
TRBJ1-1 TRBV7-9 CASSLEGMVTEAFF
TRBJ2-1 TRBV2 CASLSTGLGGNEQFF
TRBJ2-7 TRBV7-2 CASSNDRGYYEQYF
TRBJ2-1 TRBV14 CASSQGGATYNEQFF
TRBJ2-3 TRBV11-2 CASSSGGQIRTDTQYF
TRBJ2-7 TRBV19 CASRDAYEQYF
TRBJ2-7 TRBV7-9 CASSHTSGGGYEQYF
TRBJ1-1 TRBV6-5 CASSYSIGPKTEAFF
TRBJ2-3 TRBV4-2 CASSPNSGQVTARRYF
TRBJ2-7 TRBV6-5 CASSYLPGQGENEQYF
TRBJ2-3 TRBV28 CASSFEEVRGLATLSTDTQYF
TRBJ2-5 TRBV7-2 CASSLDLAGKQETQYF
TRBJ2-3 TRBV4-1 CASSQGLGTLSTDTQYF
TRBJ2-2 TRBV6-5 CASSYSRFGGFSTGELFF
TRBJ2-7 TRBV28 CASRGPTAYEQYF
TRBJ2-1 TRBV7-9 CARSFELAPYNEQFF
TRBJ1-5 TRBV4-3 CASSQDYRTSNQPQHF
TRBJ2-7 TRBV27 CASRMGLTGTYEQYF
TRBJ2-3 TRBV13 CASSLAPTGAQYF
TRBJ2-7 TRBV20-1 CSARGIDPEQYF
TRBJ2-2 TRBV2 CASSHSAGELFF
TRBJ2-1 TRBV12-5 CASGFASGSYYNEQFF
TRBJ1-4 TRBV9 CASSPRAGGPRGVEKLFF
TRBJ1-1 TRBV7-6 CASSLKVWGTEAFF
TRBJ1-4 TRBV5-5 CASSFWVRIEPNEKLFF
TRBJ2-1 TRBV29-1 CSVQGGQVYNEQFF
TRBJ2-3 TRBV19 CASSWSTDTQYF
TRBJ2-5 TRBV4-3 CARSRTGGRAPQYF
TRBJ2-1 TRBV27 CASSPSAGGVYNEQFF
TRBJ2-3 TRBV27 CASKPGPTDTQYF
TRBJ2-2 TRBV12-3/TRBV12-4 CASSLINTGELFF
TRBJ2-7 TRBV19 CASSHTSESYEQYF
TRBJ2-7 TRBV3-1 CASTIRMGFLYEQYF
TRBJ2-3 TRBV28 CASSSGPAGIIADTQYF